Listed below are T cell receptor beta chains from one sample, sequenced in a study of cytomegalovirus exposure and HLA in healthy donors. Sequencing used immunoSEQ multiplex PCR; TCRdb keeps in-frame clones, though not all of them. The profile covers about 94,000 clones, with 50% to 80% appearing a single time and 3% to 5% taken by the ten largest. What was sequenced was PBMCs. These receptors came from a man aged 25 to 45 in good health and CMV-seronegative. Each CDR3 is given with its conserved first and last residue. The D gene is left open where the match is weak. Only part of the rows carry a size: once, few, many, or a class if the clone is expanded.

CDR3: CASKVSTLADGYTF
DNA: TGTGCCAGCAAGGTCTCAACCCTGGCGGATGGCTACACCTTC
D: NA
J: TRBJ1-2
V: TRBV27
size: few

CDR3: CASSFRTGNEKLFF
DNA: TGTGCCAGCAGCTTCCGGACAGGGAATGAAAAACTGTTTTTT
D: TRBD1
J: TRBJ1-4
V: TRBV7-2
size: NA

CDR3: CASSYYLAGVRETRYF
DNA: TGTGCCAGCAGCTACTACTTAGCGGGAGTAAGAGAGACCCGGTACTTC
D: TRBD2
J: TRBJ2-5
V: TRBV28
size: once

CDR3: CASSLGQGATDGYTF
DNA: TGCGCCAGCAGCCTGGGACAGGGGGCAACGGATGGCTACACCTTC
D: TRBD1
J: TRBJ1-2
V: TRBV5-1
size: few

CDR3: CASSFNSYEQYF
DNA: TGTGCCAGCAGTTTCAACTCCTACGAGCAGTACTTC
D: NA
J: TRBJ2-7
V: TRBV28
size: NA

CDR3: CASSLSGGGNQPQHF
DNA: TGTGCCAGCAGCTTATCAGGGGGAGGCAATCAGCCCCAGCATTTT
D: TRBD1
J: TRBJ1-5
V: TRBV7-9
size: NA

CDR3: CASSDDRATEAFF
DNA: TGTGCCAGCAGCGACGACAGGGCCACTGAAGCTTTCTTT
D: TRBD1
J: TRBJ1-1
V: TRBV11-3
size: few

CDR3: CSSRPDRGLGRTEAFF
DNA: TGTTCCAGCAGGCCCGACAGGGGGCTCGGCAGAACTGAAGCTTTCTTT
D: TRBD1
J: TRBJ1-1
V: TRBV7-9
size: NA

CDR3: CAITRPTGGEGEAFF
DNA: TGTGCCATCACCCGACCGACAGGGGGGGAGGGTGAAGCTTTCTTT
D: TRBD1
J: TRBJ1-1
V: TRBV10-3
size: NA

CDR3: CASSAQSGRTDTQYF
DNA: TGTGCCAGCAGCGCCCAGAGCGGGAGGACAGATACGCAGTATTTT
D: TRBD2
J: TRBJ2-3
V: TRBV7-9
size: NA

CDR3: CASTRMNMNTEAFF
DNA: TGTGCCAGCACCAGGATGAACATGAACACTGAAGCTTTCTTT
D: NA
J: TRBJ1-1
V: TRBV28
size: few

CDR3: CASGLEQALTNEQFF
DNA: TGTGCTAGTGGTTTGGAGCAGGCGTTAACAAATGAGCAGTTCTTC
D: NA
J: TRBJ2-1
V: TRBV12-5
size: NA

CDR3: CASSLGDTSYEQYF
DNA: TGTGCCAGCAGCCTAGGGGACACTAGTTACGAGCAGTACTTC
D: NA
J: TRBJ2-7
V: TRBV6-1
size: NA

CDR3: CASRPGTGAVSEQYF
DNA: TGTGCCAGCAGACCCGGGACAGGGGCAGTAAGCGAGCAGTACTTC
D: TRBD1
J: TRBJ2-7
V: TRBV6-5
size: few

CDR3: CASSPILAGESEQYF
DNA: TGCGCCAGCAGTCCCATACTAGCGGGAGAGAGCGAGCAGTACTTC
D: TRBD2
J: TRBJ2-7
V: TRBV5-1
size: NA

CDR3: CAISEQAAGTGELFF
DNA: TGTGCCATCAGTGAGCAGGCGGCGGGCACCGGGGAGCTGTTTTTT
D: NA
J: TRBJ2-2
V: TRBV10-3
size: NA

CDR3: CASSQEQGADGYTF
DNA: TGTGCCAGCAGCCAAGAGCAGGGGGCGGATGGCTACACCTTC
D: TRBD1
J: TRBJ1-2
V: TRBV4-2
size: few